The 5 T cell receptor beta chains given below trace back to one sample, sequenced in a study of T cell changes during pregnancy in multiple sclerosis. Method: immunoSEQ multiplex PCR; TCRdb's copy keeps in-frame clones and lacks some. The profile shows approximately 60,000 clones, 92% of them singletons. The sequencing here drew on peripheral blood, taken in the first trimester of pregnancy. These receptors were obtained from a female donor with multiple sclerosis, enrolled in a pregnancy study.

This sequence joins TRBV10-3 and TRBJ2-3; 13 positions match TRBD2. The V segment lost 6 bases and the J segment 2 bases; nucleotides outside the gene matches: 5. There are 16 residues in the CDR3. Germline assignment: CDR1 ENHRY and CDR2 SYGVKD. CDR3 region: CAISETSGRATDTQYF. The CDR3 coding sequence is TGTGCCATCAGCGAAACTAGCGGGAGGGCCACAGATACGCAGTATTTT.

The chain uses TRBV5-6 and TRBJ1-1, with a possible D match to TRBD1 (5 bases). V gave up 0 bases and J gave up 4 bases, with 10 bases separating them. The CDR3 consists of 14 residues. Germline assignment: CDR1 SGHDT and CDR2 YYEEEE. The CDR3 DNA is TGTGCCAGCAGCTTGGTAGGGGTCGGCACTGAAGCTTTCTTT. Its translation is CASSLVGVGTEAFF.

This clone was seen once. The chain uses TRBV9 and TRBJ2-7, with 7 bases lining up with TRBD1. Germline V lookup: CDR1 SGDLS, CDR2 YYNGEE. The trim removed 3 bases at V and 3 bases at J, leaving 9 bases unmatched. The length of the CDR3 is 15 residues. The CDR3 sequence: CASSDDRTGDYEQYF. CDR3 sequence (DNA): TGTGCCAGCAGCGACGACCGCACAGGGGACTACGAGCAGTACTTC.

The rearrangement joins TRBV7-9 to TRBJ2-7; no firm D call. The V gene lost 1 base and the J gene lost 8 bases, with 12 bases spanning the gap. CDR3 length equals 13 residues. Germline loops: CDR1 SEHNR, CDR2 FQNEAQ (reference sequence). CDR3 loop: CASSLGAMEQQYF. The CDR3 DNA is TGTGCCAGCAGCTTAGGTGCCATGGAGCAGCAGTACTTC.

V and J are TRBV7-9 and TRBJ2-2; TRBD2 agrees at 11 bases. From germline, CDR1 is SEHNR and CDR2 FQNEAQ (reference sequence). CDR3 length equals 16 residues. With 5 bases clipped from V and 3 bases from J, the junction kept 5 bases outside the gene matches. The CDR3 region has the DNA TGTGCCAGCAGCCCTGGGACTAGCGGACACACCGGGGAGCTGTTTTTT. Its protein product is CASSPGTSGHTGELFF.